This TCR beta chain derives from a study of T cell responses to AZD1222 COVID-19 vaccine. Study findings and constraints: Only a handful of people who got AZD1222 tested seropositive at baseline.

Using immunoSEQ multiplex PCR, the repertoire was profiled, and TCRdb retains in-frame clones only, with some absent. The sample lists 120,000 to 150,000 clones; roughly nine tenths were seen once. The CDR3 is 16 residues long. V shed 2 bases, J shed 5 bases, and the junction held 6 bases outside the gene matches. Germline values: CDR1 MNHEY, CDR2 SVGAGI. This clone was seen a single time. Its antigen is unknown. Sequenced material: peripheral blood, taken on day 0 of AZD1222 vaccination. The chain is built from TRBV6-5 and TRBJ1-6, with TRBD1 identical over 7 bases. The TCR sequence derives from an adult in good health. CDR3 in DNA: TGTGCCAGCAGTTACCCCGGGACAGCTCATAATTCACCCCTCCACTTT. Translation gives CASSYPGTAHNSPLHF.